The 32 T cell receptor beta chains below were found in one sample sequenced in a study of graft-versus-host responses after intestinal transplantation. The method was immunoSEQ multiplex PCR; TCRdb's version includes in-frame clones alone and lacks a portion of them. The sample has about 90,000 clones; over 80% are singletons. These receptors' antigens are unknown. The source material was unstimulated CD8+ T cells sorted from spleen or lymph node cells, sampled before intestinal transplant. The receptors were gathered from a human donor who received an intestinal transplant.

The V gene is TRBV7-9, the J gene TRBJ1-2; D gene uncertain. There are 14 residues in the CDR3. Between the trimmed V and J ends, which lost 3 bases and 1 base, there was a span of 9 bases. From germline, CDR1 is SEHNR and CDR2 FQNEAQ (reference sequence). CDR3 protein: CASSFPGSNYGYTF. CDR3 DNA: TGTGCCAGCAGCTTCCCGGGGAGTAACTATGGCTACACCTTC. Full variable domain (remainder filled in from reference TRBV7-9 and TRBJ1-2): DTGVSQNPRHKITKRGQNVTFRCDPISEHNRLYWYRQTLGQGPEFLTYFQNEAQLEKSRLLSDRFSAERPKGSFSTLEIQRTEQGDSAMYLCASSFPGSNYGYTFGSGTRLTVV.

This chain connects TRBV9 to TRBJ2-7; D is ambiguous. The ends were cut back, 0 bases at V and 5 bases at J, with 6 bases in the middle. The CDR3 has 12 residues. Germline loops: CDR1 SGDLS, CDR2 YYNGEE. CDR3 residues: CASSVVIDEQYF. CDR3 coding DNA: TGTGCCAGCAGCGTAGTTATAGACGAGCAGTACTTC. The entire variable domain, with the rest obtained from reference TRBV9 and TRBJ2-7, is as follows: DSGVTQTPKHLITATGQRVTLRCSPRSGDLSVYWYQQSLDQGLQFLIQYYNGEERAKGNILERFSAQQFPDLHSELNLSSLELGDSALYFCASSVVIDEQYFGPGTRLTVT.

The V and J genes are TRBV4-3 and TRBJ1-1; D call uncertain. The CDR3 spans 14 residues. V lost 1 base, J lost 1 base, and 7 bases lay in between. The germline V gene encodes CDR1 LGHNA and CDR2 YSLEER. CDR3 in DNA: TGCGCCAGCAGCCAAGGGTTCAGGAACACTGAAGCTTTCTTT. It is translated as CASSQGFRNTEAFF.

The chain uses TRBV10-3 and TRBJ2-7; 11 bases fit TRBD1. Germline V lookup: CDR1 ENHRY, CDR2 SYGVKD. The CDR3 covers 18 residues. V lost 4 bases and J lost 5; bases outside the gene matches: 16. CDR3 sequence: CAISAWTGGGGSGDEQYF. As DNA, the CDR3 is TGTGCCATCAGTGCCTGGACAGGGGGCGGCGGGAGCGGGGACGAGCAGTACTTC.

The chain joins TRBV4-1 to TRBJ1-2; perhaps TRBD1 as D (6 bases). V was shortened by 1 base and J by 8 bases, with 14 bases between the two germline ends. CDR3 length: 14 residues. The germline CDR1 and CDR2 sequences are MGHRA and YSYEKL. The CDR3 DNA sequence: TGCGCCAGCAGCCAAGGTCAGGGGCTTGGGGGCTACACCTTC. Its translation: CASSQGQGLGGYTF.

The chain combines TRBV28 with TRBJ1-4, with D maybe TRBD1 (5 bases). V lost 6 bases and J lost 8, with 16 bases in between. The germline gives CDR1 MDHEN, CDR2 SYDVKM. The CDR3 is 14 residues long. The CDR3 protein is CASRFMGEGEKLFF. The CDR3 DNA follows: TGTGCCAGCAGGTTTATGGGGGAGGGAGAAAAACTGTTTTTT.

V is TRBV6-6 and J is TRBJ2-2; 8 positions match TRBD2. Germline V gene lookup returns CDR1 MNHNY and CDR2 SVGAGI (reference sequence). V lost 4 bases and J lost 1; bases outside the gene matches: 2. The CDR3 totals 15 residues. DNA of the CDR3: TGTGCCAGCAGTTCTACTAGCGGGAACACCGGGGAGCTGTTTTTT. It encodes CASSSTSGNTGELFF.

For this clone: Other DNA sequences in this sample translate to the same CDR3. This chain uses TRBV5-1 with TRBJ2-7, with D possibly TRBD2 on 5 matching bases. CDR1 and CDR2 (germline): SGHRS, YFSETQ. Trimming shortened V by 1 base and J by 1 base, and 6 bases separated the two germline ends. This CDR3 has 13 residues. CDR3 loop: CASSLRESYEQYF. The CDR3 nucleotides are TGCGCCAGCAGCTTGCGGGAATCCTACGAGCAGTACTTC.

The chain links TRBV4-1 to TRBJ1-5; D may be TRBD1 (6 bases). V lost 0 bases, J lost 9 bases, and 15 bases lay in between. The CDR3 sequence is 15 residues long. In germline, CDR1 is MGHRA, CDR2 YSYEKL. The CDR3 protein is CASSQEPQGALPQHF. The DNA of the CDR3 is TGCGCCAGCAGCCAAGAACCACAGGGCGCCCTGCCCCAGCATTTT.

The V and J genes are TRBV7-3 and TRBJ2-1; 10 bases agree with TRBD2. CDR3 length: 16 amino acids. Germline CDR1 is SGHTA and CDR2 is FQGTGA. Unmatched junction bases numbered 8, after V lost 3 bases and J lost 6 bases. This CDR3 is CASSFLAGAGFNEQFF. The CDR3 coding sequence is TGTGCCAGCAGCTTCCTAGCGGGGGCCGGATTCAATGAGCAGTTCTTC.

This sequence joins TRBV5-4 and TRBJ1-1; 7 bases agree with TRBD1. Germline CDR1 reads SGHNT; CDR2 reads YYREEE (reference sequence). This CDR3 spans 16 amino acids. Unmatched junction bases numbered 11, after V lost 1 base and J lost 5 bases. The DNA of the CDR3 is TGTGCCAGCAGCTTGAGGACAGGTCTTTCGGGGACTGAAGCTTTCTTT. Its translation is CASSLRTGLSGTEAFF.

The V call is TRBV30, the J call TRBJ2-5, with D maybe TRBD2 (6 bases). V lost 5 bases and J 2 bases, leaving 12 bases between the germline ends. The CDR3 contains 13 residues. CDR1 is GTSNPN and CDR2 is SVGIG in the germline V gene (reference sequence). CDR3 bases: TGTGCCTGGGGGAGGAAGAATCAAGAGACCCAGTACTTC. Protein: CAWGRKNQETQYF.

This clone turned up a few times. This chain uses TRBV4-3 with TRBJ1-1; maybe TRBD1 (5 bases). The V gene lost 0 bases and the J gene lost 4 bases, with 9 bases spanning the gap. Germline CDR1 LGHNA, CDR2 YSLEER. This CDR3 is 14 amino acids long. The CDR3 spells CASSQDRGGTEAFF. In DNA form, the CDR3 reads TGCGCCAGCAGCCAAGATCGGGGGGGCACTGAAGCTTTCTTT.

The rearrangement joins TRBV5-3 to TRBJ1-5; a possible D gene is TRBD1 (5 bases). TRBV5-3 is placed among ORFs of uncertain function. The CDR3 totals 16 residues. The germline V and J ends were trimmed by 0 bases and 2 bases, with 12 bases remaining between them. The CDR3 is CARSLARDGGNQPQHF. CDR3 DNA sequence: TGTGCCAGAAGCTTGGCCAGGGATGGTGGCAATCAGCCCCAGCATTTT.

The chain joins TRBV15 to TRBJ1-3; D gene unclear. Germline loops: CDR1 LNHNV, CDR2 YYDKDF (reference sequence). CDR3 length: 15 residues. The germline V and J ends were trimmed by 0 bases and 0 bases, with 6 bases remaining between them. Here the CDR3 reads CATSREAGSGNTIYF. CDR3 DNA: TGTGCCACCAGCAGAGAGGCAGGCTCTGGAAACACCATATATTTT.

The chain couples TRBV25-1 to TRBJ1-2; 8 bases line up with TRBD1. This CDR3 is built from 12 residues. CDR1 is MGHDK, CDR2 SYGVNS, per germline. V was clipped by 7 bases and J by 4 bases; unmatched bases: 2. The CDR3 is CASKGQVYGYTF. For the CDR3, the DNA is TGTGCCAGCAAGGGACAGGTCTATGGCTACACCTTC.

V is TRBV5-5 and J is TRBJ1-1, with TRBD1 matching over 7 bases. Trimming removed 4 bases from V and 5 bases from J; junction bases left unmatched: 11. The CDR3 sequence is 15 residues long. Germline V gene lookup returns CDR1 SGHKS and CDR2 YYEKEE (reference sequence). Here the CDR3 DNA reads TGTGCCAGCAGCCCGGGGGCAGCAGGGGGTACTGAAGCTTTCTTT. This sequence encodes CASSPGAAGGTEAFF.

This sequence joins TRBV2 and TRBJ2-1, with D possibly being TRBD2 (5 bases). The CDR3 extends over 14 amino acids. Germline values: CDR1 SNHLY, CDR2 FYNNEI. The V gene lost 2 bases and the J gene lost 3 bases, with 8 bases spanning the gap. CDR3 sequence reads: CASSETGSYNEQFF. The CDR3 nucleotides are TGTGCCAGCAGTGAAACGGGGAGCTACAATGAGCAGTTCTTC.

The CDR3 sequence: CASSKEERVNHEQYF. CDR3 DNA: TGTGCCAGCAGCAAAGAGGAGAGAGTCAACCACGAGCAGTACTTC. The chain couples TRBV21-1 to TRBJ2-7; TRBD2 is the table's D call, not checked against the DNA. TRBV21-1 is noted as a pseudogene. The CDR3 has 15 residues.

This clone has just one count. Sequence at one end of the junction differs from germline and may be a read error. The chain is built from TRBV11-3 and TRBJ1-1, with D perhaps TRBD1 (6 bases). This CDR3 contains 11 residues. Per germline, CDR1 SGHNT and CDR2 YENEEA. The CDR3 reads CASSWGGVGVF. CDR3 in DNA: TGTGCCAGCAGCTGGGGGGGCGTCGGGGTCTTT.

The chain couples TRBV30 to TRBJ1-2, with D maybe TRBD1 (5 bases). The ends were cut back, 5 bases at V and 6 bases at J, with 13 bases in the middle. Per germline, CDR1 GTSNPN and CDR2 SVGIG (reference sequence). This CDR3 contains 12 residues. The CDR3 DNA is TGTGCCTGGCAGGGTATAATCCATGGCTACACCTTC. As protein: CAWQGIIHGYTF.

The chain joins TRBV10-3 to TRBJ1-2; TRBD1 might be the D (6 bases). Per the germline V gene, CDR1 is ENHRY and CDR2 is SYGVKD. Trimming cost V 10 bases and J 6 bases, with 18 bases left between them. The CDR3 sequence is 13 residues long. The CDR3 here is CATRGGYVDGYTF. CDR3 in DNA: TGTGCCACCAGAGGGGGTTATGTGGATGGCTACACCTTC.

The CDR3 loop is CASSLVLGTHTEAFF. The CDR3, as DNA: TGTGCCAGCAGCTTAGTTCTGGGGACTCACACTGAAGCTTTCTTT. This chain connects TRBV11-2 to TRBJ1-1; tentatively, D is TRBD1 (5 bases). The CDR3 is 15 amino acids. Per the germline V gene, CDR1 is SGHAT and CDR2 is FQNNGV. The germline V and J ends were trimmed by 1 base and 3 bases, with 12 bases remaining between them.

The chain couples TRBV21-1 to TRBJ1-5; whether TRBD1, the table's D call, matches the DNA was not checked. TRBV21-1 is a pseudogene segment. The CDR3 spans 15 residues. CDR3 DNA sequence: TGTGCCAGCAGCATTTGCCCGACAGGGCGCCAGCCCCAGCATTTT. Its translation is CASSICPTGRQPQHF.

The chain employs TRBV5-1 and TRBJ2-1, with 15 positions matching TRBD2. The CDR3 covers 21 residues. The V and J ends lost 0 bases and 0 bases, in that order; junction bases with no gene match: 10. CDR1 and CDR2 from the germline V gene are SGHRS and YFSETQ. The CDR3 DNA reads as TGCGCCAGCAGCTTGGATATGACACCGGGACTAGCGGGAGGCTCCTACAATGAGCAGTTCTTC. Translated: CASSLDMTPGLAGGSYNEQFF.

This clone was detected a few times. The chain uses TRBV5-1 and TRBJ1-1; 10 positions agree with TRBD1. Germline V gene lookup returns CDR1 SGHRS and CDR2 YFSETQ. With 4 bases clipped from V and 4 bases from J, the junction kept 1 base outside the gene matches. The CDR3 extends over 13 amino acids. This CDR3 reads CASSGTGVTEAFF. The CDR3 nucleotides are TGCGCCAGCAGCGGGACAGGGGTCACTGAAGCTTTCTTT.

The J gene is TRBJ2-1, the V gene TRBV29-1; D unresolved. There are 11 residues in the CDR3. Trimming left V 3 bases short and J 10 bases short, with 10 bases between. Looked up from germline, CDR1 is SQVTM and CDR2 is ANQGSEA. The CDR3 sequence: CSVDVGSEQFF. The CDR3 DNA follows: TGCAGCGTTGATGTGGGTAGCGAGCAGTTCTTC.

The chain links TRBV19 to TRBJ1-1; D possibly corresponds to TRBD1 (6 bases). CDR1 LNHDA and CDR2 SQIVND come from the germline V gene (reference sequence). V lost 10 bases, J lost 4 bases, and 13 bases lay in between. CDR3 length: 12 amino acids. The CDR3 region has the DNA TGTGCCACAGAGGCGGGGGCCACTGAAGCTTTCTTT. Amino acid sequence: CATEAGATEAFF.

The chain links TRBV7-9 to TRBJ1-2; possibly TRBD1 for D (5 bases). The germline CDR1 and CDR2 sequences are SEHNR and FQNEAQ (reference sequence). Trimming left V 1 base short and J 7 bases short, with 16 bases between. The CDR3 runs to 15 residues. The CDR3 DNA reads as TGTGCCAGCAGCTTAGTTCCAAGGGGCGTAGCTGGCTACACCTTC. Translated: CASSLVPRGVAGYTF.

This rearrangement joins TRBV27 to TRBJ1-1; 8 bases fit TRBD1. Germline values: CDR1 MNHEY, CDR2 SMNVEV (reference sequence). The CDR3 is made up of 13 amino acids. J gave up 11 bases and V 3 bases, and 8 bases lay outside the gene matches. CDR3 DNA sequence: TGTGCCAGCAGTTTGGGGACAGGTCACATGGCTTTCTTT. It encodes CASSLGTGHMAFF.

The V and J genes are TRBV5-6 and TRBJ1-2; D might be TRBD1 (6 bases). Germline V gene lookup returns CDR1 SGHDT and CDR2 YYEEEE. Trimming took 5 bases from V and 3 from J, leaving 11 bases between them. CDR3 size: 13 residues. CDR3 loop: CASRGGDDYGYTF. DNA for the CDR3: TGTGCCAGCAGAGGGGGGGACGACTATGGCTACACCTTC. The full variable domain, in which reference TRBV5-6 and TRBJ1-2 provide the parts outside the CDR3, is DAGVTQSPTHLIKTRGQQVTLRCSPKSGHDTVSWYQQALGQGPQFIFQYYEEEERQRGNFPDRFSGHQFPNYSSELNVNALLLGDSALYLCASRGGDDYGYTFGSGTRLTVV.

The V gene is TRBV19, the J gene TRBJ2-7; D might be TRBD1 (6 bases). In germline, CDR1 is LNHDA, CDR2 SQIVND (reference sequence). The CDR3 is 13 amino acids. The V end was cut by 5 bases, the J end by 3 bases, with 11 bases between. The CDR3 DNA reads as TGTGCCAGTAGTTCCGGGACACACTACGAGCAGTACTTC. Protein sequence: CASSSGTHYEQYF.